The 22 T cell receptor beta chains in this list originate from one sample, sequenced in a study of T-cell reconstitution after alpha-beta-depleted transplantation in children. Library preparation (for TCRbeta) was performed with unique molecular identifiers. TCRdb itself ran the PCR reads through MiXCR, one entry per CDR3 protein. The sample gives hundreds of thousands of distinct CDR3 sequences, around 17% of which show up once; roughly 3.3% is in the top ten. Sequenced here: PBMCs from the stem cell graft donor, sampled from the stem cell graft. These receptors all come from a human donor who donated a stem cell graft to a child with acute lymphoblastic leukemia.

Many counts were recorded for this clonotype. As DNA, the CDR3 is TGTGCCAGCAGCTTAGGCGGGAGGAACGAGCAGTACTTC. Translating gives CASSLGGRNEQYF. V is TRBV7-8 and J is TRBJ2-7; TRBD2 matches 8 bases. Per germline, CDR1 SGHVS and CDR2 FQNEAQ. Trimming removed 1 base from V and 5 bases from J; junction bases left unmatched: 1. The CDR3 totals 13 residues.

There are a few counts of this clonotype. This chain uses TRBV6-5 with TRBJ1-4, with D unclear. Between the trimmed V and J ends, which lost 0 bases and 8 bases, there was a span of 13 bases. Germline lookup yields CDR1 MNHEY and CDR2 SVGAGI. This CDR3 has 15 residues. The CDR3 DNA is TGTGCCAGCAGTTACTCGACGTCCGGAGGGGAAAAACTGTTTTTT. It codes for CASSYSTSGGEKLFF.

This sequence joins TRBV5-1 and TRBJ2-2; 7 bases map to TRBD2. Unmatched junction bases numbered 30, after V lost 2 bases and J lost 8 bases. The germline CDR1 and CDR2 sequences are SGHRS and YFSETQ. This CDR3 comprises 22 residues. CDR3 nucleotide sequence: TGCGCCAGCAGCTTTTTCTCGGCGGCGGGAGCCACCGAGCTCACTCCACTTGGGGAGCTGTTTTTT. It encodes CASSFFSAAGATELTPLGELFF.

The chain links TRBV12-3 or TRBV12-4 to TRBJ1-1; tentative D call: TRBD1 (5 bases). The CDR3 has 12 residues. The germline V and J ends were trimmed by 2 bases and 7 bases, with 8 bases remaining between them. CDR3: CASSLRQLEAFF. The CDR3 nucleotides read TGTGCCAGCAGTTTAAGACAGCTTGAAGCTTTCTTT.

The rearrangement joins TRBV20-1 to TRBJ2-1; the match to TRBD2 covers 7 bases. Germline CDR1 reads DFQATT; CDR2 reads SNEGSKA (reference sequence). The CDR3 extends over 15 amino acids. V was pared by 6 bases and J by 9 bases, with 17 bases of the junction left unmatched. CDR3 loop: CSASHPGTTTIEQFF. CDR3 DNA: TGCAGTGCGAGCCACCCGGGGACTACTACAATTGAGCAGTTCTTC.

V is TRBV12-3 or TRBV12-4 and J is TRBJ2-5, with D maybe TRBD1 (6 bases). CDR3 length: 12 amino acids. V was shortened by 11 bases and J by 3 bases, with 13 bases between the two germline ends. The CDR3 spells CALRAGEETQYF. In nucleotides, the CDR3 is TGTGCCCTCAGGGCAGGGGAAGAGACCCAGTACTTC.

V is TRBV5-1 and J is TRBJ2-3, with a possible D match to TRBD2 (6 bases). This CDR3 has 23 residues. V was cut by 2 bases and J by 0 bases, with 34 bases left in between. CDR1 is SGHRS and CDR2 is YFSETQ in the germline V gene. The CDR3 DNA follows: TGCGCCAGCAGCTTCGGAGGGCGGACTATCCCGTCCGTCCCTTCCCTTAGCACAGATACGCAGTATTTT. Its translation: CASSFGGRTIPSVPSLSTDTQYF.

J is TRBJ2-7 and V is TRBV30; possibly TRBD2 for D (5 bases). Trimming shortened V by 0 bases and J by 2 bases, and 11 bases separated the two germline ends. The CDR3 runs 14 residues. CDR1 and CDR2 (germline): GTSNPN, SVGIG (reference sequence). In DNA, the CDR3 is TGTGCCTGGAGTGTATGGAGGCAGCCCTACGAGCAGTACTTC. Protein product: CAWSVWRQPYEQYF.

The rearrangement joins TRBV7-9 to TRBJ2-2; 12 nucleotides agree with TRBD2. Per the germline V gene, CDR1 is SEHNR and CDR2 is FQNEAQ (reference sequence). There are 15 residues in the CDR3. The V gene end was trimmed by 5 bases and the J gene end by 5 bases; junction bases not matched to a gene: 3. As DNA, the CDR3 is TGTGCCAGCAGCATCGGGACTAGCGGGACCGGGGAGCTGTTTTTT. Its protein is CASSIGTSGTGELFF.

The V and J genes are TRBV7-9 and TRBJ1-2, with a tentative D call TRBD1 (5 bases). Germline values: CDR1 SEHNR, CDR2 FQNEAQ (reference sequence). The CDR3 extends over 16 amino acids. The V end lost 7 bases, the J end lost 1 base, and 19 bases lay between the germline ends. The CDR3 DNA reads as TGTGCCAGCATTCCTGGGGACGGTCTCCTTAACTATGGCTACACCTTC. Its translation is CASIPGDGLLNYGYTF.

The J gene is TRBJ1-3, the V gene TRBV20-1; no reliable D call. CDR1 DFQATT and CDR2 SNEGSKA come from the germline V gene (reference sequence). V was pared by 4 bases and J by 0 bases, with 7 bases between. This CDR3 is 13 amino acids long. The DNA for the CDR3 is TGCAGTGCTACAGACAACTCTGGAAACACCATATATTTT. It encodes CSATDNSGNTIYF.

This clonotype was seen only a few times. V gene TRBV7-9 combines with J gene TRBJ1-1; 7 bases are shared with TRBD1. The CDR3 consists of 13 residues. Germline assignment: CDR1 SEHNR and CDR2 FQNEAQ (reference sequence). V shed 5 bases and J 9 bases; nucleotides not matched to a gene: 9. The CDR3 bases are TGTGCCAGCAGCCAAACGACAGGGTTGAAAGCTTTCTTT. It is translated as CASSQTTGLKAFF.

This clonotype has only a few counts. The chain links TRBV29-1 to TRBJ2-1; 9 bases line up with TRBD2. CDR1 and CDR2 from the germline V gene are SQVTM and ANQGSEA. The CDR3 extends over 13 amino acids. V lost 7 bases and J lost 8; bases outside the gene matches: 9. The CDR3 spells CSAGLANNDEQFF. CDR3 sequence (DNA): TGCAGCGCCGGACTAGCGAATAACGATGAGCAGTTCTTC.

The V call is TRBV6-1, the J call TRBJ2-7, with 7 bases that match TRBD1. The CDR3 has 15 residues. The germline V gene has CDR1 MNHNS and CDR2 SASEGT. J lost 0 bases, V lost 6 bases, and 8 bases had no gene match. DNA of the CDR3: TGTGCCAGCAGGTCCCGGGACAGCCTCTCCTACGAGCAGTACTTC. It codes for CASRSRDSLSYEQYF.

The V gene is TRBV20-1, the J gene TRBJ2-1; 7 bases map to TRBD2. The V segment lost 2 bases and the J segment 9 bases; nucleotides outside the gene matches: 7. Germline assignment: CDR1 DFQATT and CDR2 SNEGSKA (reference sequence). The CDR3 has 13 amino acids. CDR3 sequence: CSARSSRTSEQFF. In DNA, the CDR3 is TGCAGTGCTAGATCCAGCCGGACTAGTGAGCAGTTCTTC.

This clonotype was found a few times. This chain links TRBV5-1 with TRBJ1-2; D not resolved. CDR1 and CDR2 (germline): SGHRS, YFSETQ. Trimming removed 0 bases from V and 7 bases from J, with 7 bases in between. The CDR3 sequence is 12 residues long. The CDR3 protein is CASSLARFGYTF. The CDR3 coding sequence is TGCGCCAGCAGCTTGGCCAGGTTTGGCTACACCTTC.

This clonotype was seen only a few times. V gene TRBV6-1 combines with J gene TRBJ1-1; D is perhaps TRBD1 (5 bases). V was pared by 2 bases and J by 1 base, with 14 bases between. The germline V gene has CDR1 MNHNS and CDR2 SASEGT. The CDR3 is 16 residues long. The CDR3 loop reads CASSESGGLGNTEAFF. DNA for the CDR3: TGTGCCAGCAGTGAAAGCGGGGGACTGGGGAACACTGAAGCTTTCTTT.

This clonotype showed up just a few times. This chain uses TRBV4-2 with TRBJ1-1; 9 nucleotides match TRBD1. The J segment lost 4 bases and the V segment lost 4 bases, leaving 7 bases of the junction unmatched. The germline gives CDR1 LGHNA, CDR2 YNFKEQ. The CDR3 is 15 residues long. The CDR3 is CASSRGQGPSTEAFF. CDR3 in DNA: TGTGCCAGCAGCCGCGGACAGGGGCCGAGCACTGAAGCTTTCTTT.

This chain joins TRBV5-6 and TRBJ1-5, with 7 bases identical to TRBD1. CDR1 and CDR2 (germline): SGHDT, YYEEEE. This CDR3 spans 15 amino acids. Trimming at V came to 0 bases and at J to 7 bases, leaving 7 bases not matched to a gene. This chain's CDR3 is CASSLALAGGQPQHF. In DNA, the CDR3 is TGTGCCAGCAGCTTGGCCTTGGCAGGGGGACAGCCCCAGCATTTT.

The gene calls are TRBV7-8 and TRBJ2-7, with 10 bases matching TRBD1. V shed 3 bases, J shed 4 bases, and the junction held 6 bases outside the gene matches. The CDR3 loop spans 15 amino acids. Germline CDR1 and CDR2: SGHVS and FQNEAQ. CDR3 amino acids: CASSFDRGQGYEQYF. The CDR3 DNA reads as TGTGCCAGCAGCTTCGACAGGGGGCAGGGGTACGAGCAGTACTTC.

J is TRBJ1-2 and V is TRBV12-3 or TRBV12-4; no clear D gene. The CDR3 consists of 15 residues. The V end was cut by 0 bases, the J end by 2 bases, with 10 bases between. Here the CDR3 DNA reads TGTGCCAGCAGTTTAGCGCACGGTTACAACTATGGCTACACCTTC. It is translated as CASSLAHGYNYGYTF.

This sequence joins TRBV24-1 and TRBJ2-1, with D possibly matching TRBD1 (5 bases). Trimming cost V 1 base and J 5 bases, with 17 bases left between them. In germline, CDR1 is KGHDR, CDR2 SFDVKD. The CDR3 runs to 17 residues. The CDR3 DNA follows: TGTGCCACCAGTGATTTCCGAAGGGGCATAGCCGACAATGAGCAGTTCTTC. This sequence encodes CATSDFRRGIADNEQFF.